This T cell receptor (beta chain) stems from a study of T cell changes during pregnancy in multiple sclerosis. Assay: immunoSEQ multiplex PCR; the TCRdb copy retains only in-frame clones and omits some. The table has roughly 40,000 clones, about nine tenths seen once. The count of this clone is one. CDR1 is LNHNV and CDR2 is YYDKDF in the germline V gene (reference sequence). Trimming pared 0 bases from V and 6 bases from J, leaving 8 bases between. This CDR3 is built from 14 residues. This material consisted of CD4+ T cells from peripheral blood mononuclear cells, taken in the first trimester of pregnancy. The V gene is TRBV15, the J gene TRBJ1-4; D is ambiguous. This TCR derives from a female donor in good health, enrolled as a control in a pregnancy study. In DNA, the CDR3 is TGTGCCACCAGCAGAGATGCAGCGTATGAAAAACTGTTTTTT. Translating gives CATSRDAAYEKLFF.